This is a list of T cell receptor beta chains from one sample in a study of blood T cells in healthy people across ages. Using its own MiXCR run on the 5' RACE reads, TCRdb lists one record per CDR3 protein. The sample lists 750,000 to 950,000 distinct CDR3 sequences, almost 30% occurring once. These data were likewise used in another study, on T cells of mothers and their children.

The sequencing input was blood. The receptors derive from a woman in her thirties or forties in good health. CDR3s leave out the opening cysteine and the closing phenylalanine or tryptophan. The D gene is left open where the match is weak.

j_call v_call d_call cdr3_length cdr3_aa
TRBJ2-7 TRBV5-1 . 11 ASSLEVNYEQY
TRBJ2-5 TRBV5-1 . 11 ASSDYPQETQY
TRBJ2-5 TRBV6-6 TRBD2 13 ASSALAGGQETQY
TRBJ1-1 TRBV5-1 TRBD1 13 ASSLDGTGPTEAF
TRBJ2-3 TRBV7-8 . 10 ASSRIKDTQY
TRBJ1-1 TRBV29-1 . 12 SVGSSHYYTEAF
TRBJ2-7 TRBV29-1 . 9 SVARDYEQY
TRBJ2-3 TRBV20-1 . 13 SASLPGRSTDTQY
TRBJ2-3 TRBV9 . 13 ASSVVADLTDTQY
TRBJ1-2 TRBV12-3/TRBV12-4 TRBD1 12 ASRPPTGMDGYT
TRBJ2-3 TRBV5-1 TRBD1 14 ASSLTVGQGTDTQY
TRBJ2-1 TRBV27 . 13 ASSLSGTLYNEQF